The clone carrying this T cell receptor beta chain was picked up one time. The data were obtained in a study of blood T cell repertoires in COVID-19. Across the study: Samples representing acute and convalescent COVID-19 were sourced from the United States, Italy and Spain. The analysed material was cDNA or gDNA that came from T cells, B-cell-depleted T cells, or PBMCs.

Original processing notes: By means of reference gene primer amplification, nucleated cell counts were estimated. The method was immunoSEQ multiplex PCR; TCRdb's version includes in-frame clones alone and lacks a portion of them. The V and J calls and the clone size are those of that table, but D and trimming were determined from the DNA. The data show 15,000 to 20,000 clones, about 85% seen once. Sequenced sample: peripheral blood. The sequence came from a human donor in a cohort sampled during active COVID-19.

The CDR3 coding sequence is TGTGCCAGCAGCCCTCAAGGGGAGGCAGAGACCCAGTACTTC. Residues: CASSPQGEAETQYF. This rearrangement joins TRBV9 to TRBJ2-5, with D possibly being TRBD2 (6 bases). The CDR3 totals 14 residues. The V gene's germline CDR1 is SGDLS and CDR2 YYNGEE. The germline V and J ends were trimmed by 4 bases and 4 bases, with 14 bases remaining between them.